One and the same sample provided the 6 T cell receptor beta chains below, sequenced in a study of beta chain features in type 1 diabetes. These receptors' antigens are unknown. Findings and caveats of the study: For Type 1 diabetes patients, all four CD4+ subsets carried TCRB CDR3s that were moderately but significantly shorter.

Expressed TCRB transcripts got sequenced, as all isolated RNA was reverse transcribed. Only in-frame clones appear in the TCRdb table, and some are missing; sequencing was by immunoSEQ multiplex PCR. Of more than 300,000 clones listed, about 12% are singletons. Material for sequencing was naive CD4+ T cells from blood. Receptors were obtained from a woman between 18 and 29 years old with type 1 diabetes.

This clone has a handful of counts. The gene calls are TRBV2 and TRBJ2-2; D not certain. The CDR3 consists of 14 residues. V was pared by 7 bases and J by 2 bases, with 11 bases between. Germline assignment: CDR1 SNHLY and CDR2 FYNNEI. CDR3 loop: CASNVNFNTGELFF. The CDR3 DNA reads TGTGCCAGCAATGTAAATTTCAACACCGGGGAGCTGTTTTTT.

For the CDR3, the DNA is TGTGCCAGCAGTTTCGACGGGCAAGAGACCCAGTACTTC. Amino acid sequence: CASSFDGQETQYF. J is TRBJ2-5 and V is TRBV28; D uncertain. This CDR3 has 13 residues. V was shortened by 3 bases and J by 2 bases, with 7 bases between the two germline ends. Germline V lookup: CDR1 MDHEN, CDR2 SYDVKM.

This clone was counted a few times. This chain joins TRBV28 and TRBJ2-3, with 11 bases lining up with TRBD2. Germline CDR1 and CDR2: MDHEN and SYDVKM. The CDR3 runs 17 residues. Losses at the gene ends were 2 bases for V and 0 bases for J; bases not matched to a gene: 4. CDR3 residues: CASSLGLAGTSTDTQYF. CDR3 nucleotides: TGTGCCAGCAGTTTAGGACTAGCGGGCACTAGCACAGATACGCAGTATTTT.

The chain carries TRBV11-2 and TRBJ2-3; D perhaps matches TRBD2 (7 bases). Trimming left V 3 bases short and J 6 bases short, with 19 bases between. Per the germline V gene, CDR1 is SGHAT and CDR2 is FQNNGV. The CDR3 covers 16 residues. The DNA for the CDR3 is TGTGCCAGCAGCTTTTTGCGGGGGCGTCCTGCCGATACGCAGTATTTT. Amino acid sequence: CASSFLRGRPADTQYF.

The V call is TRBV7-8, the J call TRBJ1-2; the match to TRBD1 covers 9 bases. Germline trimming cut 2 bases from V and 6 bases from J; bases unmatched to any gene: 10. Germline CDR1 and CDR2: SGHVS and FQNEAQ. The CDR3 is 16 residues long. CDR3 residues: CASSLMRTGVKDGYTF. CDR3 nucleotides: TGTGCCAGCAGCTTAATGAGGACAGGGGTAAAGGATGGCTACACCTTC.

This clone was counted only a few times. The chain links TRBV14 to TRBJ1-2; D call uncertain. This CDR3 is built from 13 residues. Trimming shortened V by 2 bases and J by 4 bases, and 8 bases separated the two germline ends. Germline V gene lookup returns CDR1 SGHDN and CDR2 FVKESK. CDR3 sequence: CASSQLGSYGYTF. As DNA, the CDR3 is TGTGCCAGCAGCCAATTGGGCAGCTATGGCTACACCTTC.